This entry lists 5 T cell receptor beta chains sequenced from one sample in a study of cytomegalovirus exposure and HLA in healthy donors. Use of 60 Vbeta and 13 Jbeta primers characterized the PCR. Here immunoSEQ multiplex PCR was the method, and the copy in TCRdb shows in-frame clones only, minus some. The data show 100,000 to 150,000 clones, under 90% seen once. Sequencing was carried out using PBMCs. All receptors come from a woman aged 40 to 49 in good health and CMV-seronegative.

V usage is TRBV4-1 and J usage is TRBJ2-1, with 10 positions matching TRBD2. J gave up 6 bases and V 1 base, and 12 bases lay outside the gene matches. This CDR3 is 18 amino acids long. In germline, CDR1 is MGHRA, CDR2 YSYEKL. CDR3 protein: CASSQVPKTSGYPNEQFF. CDR3 DNA sequence: TGCGCCAGCAGCCAAGTTCCGAAGACTAGCGGGTACCCCAATGAGCAGTTCTTC.

This clone was picked up one time. The genes are TRBV7-9 and TRBJ2-5, with D unclear. Near its end, the DNA agrees better with TRBJ2-7, so the J call may be wrong. CDR1 and CDR2 (germline): SEHNR, FQNEAQ (reference sequence). CDR3 size: 12 residues. CDR3 residues: CASSLSPSEQYF. The CDR3, as DNA: TGTGCCAGCAGCTTGTCACCCAGCGAGCAGTACTTC.

The rearrangement uses TRBV6-4 and TRBJ2-3, with 9 positions matching TRBD2. CDR1 MRHNA and CDR2 SNTAGT come from the germline V gene. The CDR3 totals 17 residues. V shed 5 bases and J 2 bases; nucleotides not matched to a gene: 11. CDR3 amino acids: CASSRYGSGSPTDTQYF. The CDR3 DNA is TGTGCCAGCAGTCGGTACGGTAGCGGGAGTCCCACAGATACGCAGTATTTT.

Details on this clone: Other DNA sequences of this sample code for an identical CDR3. The chain joins TRBV5-1 to TRBJ1-3, with a possible D match to TRBD1 (5 bases). Trimming removed 3 bases at V and 1 base at J, with 8 bases between. The CDR3 has 14 amino acids. The germline gives CDR1 SGHRS, CDR2 YFSETQ. CDR3 in DNA: TGCGCCAGCAGCTCAGGGTCTTCTGGAAACACCATATATTTT. Its protein product is CASSSGSSGNTIYF.

The CDR3 region is CASSFGPSYEQYF. In nucleotides, the CDR3 is TGTGCCAGCAGTTTTGGGCCCTCCTACGAGCAGTACTTC. The chain employs TRBV27 and TRBJ2-7; no clear D gene. CDR1 is MNHEY, CDR2 SMNVEV, per germline (reference sequence). The CDR3 covers 13 residues. The V end was cut by 3 bases, the J end by 0 bases, with 6 bases between.